The source of this T cell receptor (beta chain) is a study of blood T cell repertoires in COVID-19. Across the study: The samples span acute and convalescent COVID-19 from the United States, Italy and Spain. Sources were T cells, B-cell-depleted T cells, or PBMCs; the material itself was cDNA or gDNA.

Per the authors' pipeline: Nucleated cell number was recorded as an estimate derived from reference gene primer amplification. Measured with immunoSEQ multiplex PCR; TCRdb has only the in-frame clones, and not every one. Clonal size and the V and J genes are those of that table, whereas D and trimming came from the DNA. The sample records approximately 130,000 clones, approximately 90% being singletons. CDR1 and CDR2 (germline): GTSNPN, SVGIG (reference sequence). The CDR3 contains 14 residues. The J segment lost 4 bases and the V segment lost 1 base, leaving 3 bases of the junction unmatched. Sequencing was carried out using peripheral blood. This clonotype originated in a woman aged 45-65 years with acute or convalescent COVID-19. The chain recombines TRBV30 with TRBJ2-1; the match to TRBD1 covers 8 bases. The CDR3 here is CAWSGDRSYNEQFF. CDR3 in DNA: TGTGCCTGGAGTGGGGACAGGAGTTACAATGAGCAGTTCTTC.